The clone carrying this TCR beta chain was detected a few times. Its antigen is unknown. This sample stems from a study of T cells in Graves' hyperthyroidism and ophthalmopathy. Study-wide findings and caveats: Ophthalmopathy stood apart from stable hyperthyroidism in a 13 V-J model. The model identified upcoming ophthalmopathy a median approximately six months ahead of onset.

The TCR beta CDR3 regions underwent amplification using RNA transcripts as the source. A first-round RT-PCR of the TCR CDR3 used the HTBI primer set. TCRdb fed the multiplex PCR reads into MiXCR, producing one record per CDR3 protein. The sample holds about 510,000 distinct CDR3 sequences, less than 15% seen once. Thyroid ultrasound and orbital computed tomography, with clinical symptoms and serum thyroxine and TRAb, informed diagnoses. Germline assignment: CDR1 GTSNPN and CDR2 SVGIG (reference sequence). V dropped 0 bases and J dropped 1 base, with 9 bases sitting between them. CDR3 size: 14 residues.

The source material was blood. This chain connects TRBV30 to TRBJ1-1; D ambiguous. This clonotype was obtained from a woman in her thirties or forties with Graves' hyperthyroidism. This CDR3 reads CAWSVTAGNTEAFF. The DNA of the CDR3 is TGTGCCTGGAGTGTTACGGCGGGGAACACTGAAGCTTTCTTT.